This entry lists 9 T cell receptor beta chains sequenced from one sample in a study of T cell changes during pregnancy in multiple sclerosis. Data came from immunoSEQ multiplex PCR; TCRdb stores just in-frame clones and leaves some out. The sample comprises tens of thousands of clones, around 90% of which are singletons, and 0.75% to 1% rests with the top ten. Source: CD4+ T cells from peripheral blood mononuclear cells, taken after pregnancy. These receptors all come from a female donor with multiple sclerosis, enrolled in a pregnancy study.

This chain connects TRBV7-9 to TRBJ2-3, with TRBD2 matching over 7 bases. The CDR3 loop spans 13 amino acids. The ends lost 8 bases at V and 4 bases at J; junction bases unmatched: 6. Germline lookup yields CDR1 SEHNR and CDR2 FQNEAQ (reference sequence). The chain's CDR3 is CASDPAGADTQYF. As DNA, the CDR3 is TGTGCCAGCGACCCGGCGGGGGCAGATACGCAGTATTTT.

The chain combines TRBV7-9 with TRBJ1-4; 8 bases agree with TRBD1. V gave up 5 bases and J gave up 10 bases; unmatched junction bases: 9. CDR1 and CDR2 from the germline V gene are SEHNR and FQNEAQ (reference sequence). The CDR3 extends over 14 amino acids. CDR3 in amino acids: CASSPRTGSGKLFF. Here the CDR3 DNA reads TGTGCCAGCAGCCCTCGGACAGGGTCGGGAAAACTGTTTTTT.

This clone was detected only a few times. This chain connects TRBV2 to TRBJ2-5; 9 positions agree with TRBD2. CDR1 is SNHLY, CDR2 FYNNEI, per germline. The CDR3 loop spans 13 amino acids. V lost 6 bases, J lost 5 bases, and 4 bases stayed unmatched. In nucleotides, the CDR3 is TGTGCCAGCAGCCCCGGACTAGCGGAGACCCAGTACTTC. Translated: CASSPGLAETQYF. Based on the CDR3 plus reference TRBV2 and TRBJ2-5, the full variable domain is EPEVTQTPSHQVTQMGQEVILRCVPISNHLYFYWYRQILGQKVEFLVSFYNNEISEKSEIFDDQFSVERPDGSNFTLKIRSTKLEDSAMYFCASSPGLAETQYFGPGTRLLVL.

This clone appeared once. Other DNA variants within this sample encode the same CDR3. J is TRBJ1-2 and V is TRBV19, with 9 positions matching TRBD1. CDR3 length equals 13 residues. Germline V gene sequence: CDR1 LNHDA, CDR2 SQIVND (reference sequence). Trimming took 6 bases from V and 4 from J; bases not matched to a gene: 3. Here the CDR3 DNA reads TGTGCCAGTAGCCCGGGACAGGGCTATGGCTACACCTTC. Its protein is CASSPGQGYGYTF.

This CDR3 reads CASSQESAGHYEQYF. DNA for the CDR3: TGTGCCAGCAGCCAAGAGTCGGCGGGGCACTACGAGCAGTACTTC. This chain uses TRBV7-6 with TRBJ2-7, with TRBD2 as a possible D gene (6 bases). The V and J ends lost 5 bases and 3 bases respectively, with 17 bases between them. CDR1 SGHVS and CDR2 FNYEAQ come from the germline V gene. The CDR3 has 15 amino acids.

The J gene is TRBJ1-2, the V gene TRBV2; 10 nucleotides line up with TRBD1. Germline V gene sequence: CDR1 SNHLY, CDR2 FYNNEI. The CDR3 runs to 14 residues. Trimming cost V 7 bases and J 5 bases; bases outside gene matches: 7. Here the CDR3 reads CASMRGQGNYGYTF. In DNA, the CDR3 is TGTGCCAGCATGAGGGGACAGGGGAATTATGGCTACACCTTC. Full variable domain (rest looked up from reference TRBV2 and TRBJ1-2): EPEVTQTPSHQVTQMGQEVILRCVPISNHLYFYWYRQILGQKVEFLVSFYNNEISEKSEIFDDQFSVERPDGSNFTLKIRSTKLEDSAMYFCASMRGQGNYGYTFGSGTRLTVV.

V and J are TRBV4-2 and TRBJ1-3, with TRBD1 as a possible D gene (5 bases). V shed 4 bases and J shed 4 bases, with 8 bases lying between them. The CDR3 covers 13 residues. The germline CDR1 and CDR2 sequences are LGHNA and YNFKEQ. The CDR3 sequence: CASSRDRGNTIYF. DNA for the CDR3: TGTGCCAGCAGCCGCGACAGAGGAAACACCATATATTTT.

This clone showed up just a few times. The V and J genes are TRBV28 and TRBJ1-2; the D gene is possibly TRBD1 (5 bases). Trimming pared 6 bases from V and 4 bases from J, leaving 15 bases between. Germline V gives CDR1 MDHEN, CDR2 SYDVKM. The CDR3 totals 14 residues. The CDR3 here is CASRQSGTGYGYTF. The CDR3 nucleotides are TGTGCCAGCAGACAGAGCGGGACGGGCTATGGCTACACCTTC.

In this sample, this clone turned up once. The rearrangement links TRBV6-5 to TRBJ1-4; 7 bases align to TRBD1. CDR1 MNHEY and CDR2 SVGAGI come from the germline V gene. CDR3 size: 15 residues. V dropped 0 bases and J dropped 4; count of bases not matched to a gene: 2. Here the CDR3 reads CASSYSTGINEKLFF. DNA of the CDR3: TGTGCCAGCAGTTACTCGACAGGGATTAATGAAAAACTGTTTTTT.